This TCR beta chain was captured by sequencing in a study of shared clonotypes between healthy human individuals. This table comes from immunoSEQ multiplex PCR, and its TCRdb copy is limited to in-frame clones, with some not included. The sample records a few hundred thousand clones, more than 75% being singletons. The J segment lost 4 bases and the V segment lost 4 bases, leaving 11 bases of the junction unmatched. CDR3 length: 16 residues. Germline V CDR1 and CDR2: SGDLS, YYNGEE. The sample was memory CD8+ T cells sorted from blood. Subset meaning: CD45RO+ cells pooled with CCR7-negative TemRA cells. This clonotype was sampled from a man in his late teens or twenties in good health. The rearrangement joins TRBV9 to TRBJ2-7; 10 bases align to TRBD1. The CDR3 spells CASSTPGTGVSYEQYF. As DNA, the CDR3 is TGTGCCAGCAGCACCCCCGGGACAGGGGTGTCGTACGAGCAGTACTTC.